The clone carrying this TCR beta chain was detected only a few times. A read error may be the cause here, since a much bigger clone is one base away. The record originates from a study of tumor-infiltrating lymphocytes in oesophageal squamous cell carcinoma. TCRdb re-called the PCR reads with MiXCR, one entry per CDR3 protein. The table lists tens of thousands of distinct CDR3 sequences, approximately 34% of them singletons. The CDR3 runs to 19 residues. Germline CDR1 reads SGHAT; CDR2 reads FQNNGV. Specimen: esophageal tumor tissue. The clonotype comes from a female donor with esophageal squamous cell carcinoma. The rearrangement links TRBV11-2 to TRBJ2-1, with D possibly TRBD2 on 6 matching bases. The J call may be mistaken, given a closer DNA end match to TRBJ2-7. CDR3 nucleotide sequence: TGTGCCAGCAGCTTAGATCGCCAGTGGACACTGACTAGGCACAATGAGCAGTACTTC. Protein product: CASSLDRQWTLTRHNEQYF.